The clone carrying this T cell receptor beta chain was found many times. Its cognate antigen is unknown. The germline CDR1 and CDR2 sequences are SGHAT and FQNNGV. Trimming at V came to 5 bases and at J to 14 bases, leaving 17 bases not matched to a gene. The CDR3 consists of 14 residues. The sample belongs to a study of regulatory T cells in long-lasting Graves disease. The authors built TCR beta libraries using iRepertoire HTBI primers and Arm-PCR of CDR3 regions. One entry per CDR3 protein results from TCRdb running MiXCR on the multiplex PCR reads. The data hold around 450,000 distinct CDR3 sequences, with 15% observed a single time. Whole-study findings and limits: New patients shared some 890 public clonotypes, fewer than the approximately 3,000 shared by persistent patients.

Specified time point: newly diagnosed GD, antithyroid drugs for less than 3 months. PBMC RNA was the source of the TCR library. Investigators report Graves' disease was diagnosed under American Thyroid Association guidelines. This sample also appeared in a second study, on T cells in Graves' hyperthyroidism and ophthalmopathy.

The V gene is TRBV11-2, the J gene TRBJ2-5, with TRBD1 matching over 7 bases. The receptor comes from a woman in her twenties or thirties with Graves disease. The sample here was peripheral blood mononuclear cells (PBMCs), taken at new diagnosis, from a patient treated with antithyroid drugs. This CDR3 is CASSRNSNRGQPYF. The CDR3, as DNA: TGTGCCAGCAGCCGCAACTCCAACCGGGGACAGCCTTACTTC.